This T cell receptor (beta chain) was retrieved from a study of T cell responses to AZD1222 COVID-19 vaccine (dated by TCRdb to about 2021). Broadly, across the study: TCR sequencing covered roughly 230 trial participants: 200 to 210 given two doses of AZD1222 and about 26 given two doses of MenACWY control vaccine. Trial participants were enrolled into age subgroups of 18-55, 56-69 and 70-plus years, which contained roughly 140, 27 and 60 TCR-sequenced participants, respectively. Summary of the overall study and its limitations: In the small 56-69-year group, the increase in depth fell short of significance, most likely because of low power. Conclusions about previously exposed vaccinees are limited, since just six AZD1222 recipients were seropositive for SARS-CoV-2 at baseline. CD4 TCRs associated with the vaccine covered the entire spike protein, and the dominant responses were in regions 160-218 and 743-854. Reportedly, almost half of the unique spike-specific TCRs recognized epitopes lying outside the regions that are mutated in the B.1.351 and B.1.1.7 variants. A significant rise in spike-specific TCR breadth and depth was observed after two AZD1222 doses relative to day 0 and relative to MenACWY recipients. Because no day 14 peak-response samples were available, the repertoires could be characterized only after the peak T cell response. Participants were mostly white British and included more females than males, and it was suggested by the authors that clonal diversity may have been underestimated.

This clone has more than one count but fewer than ten. There is no known antigen for this receptor. Base quality data are lacking; no much larger clone is found one base away. In the paper's terms, the time point label means: about 28 days (+/-7) after the second vaccine dose. What this sample's treatment or condition label stands for: meningococcal conjugate vaccine given as trial control. Samples from vaccinated people were obtained from the UK trials COV001 and COV002, which included a single-blind randomized controlled phase 2/3 trial of AZD1222 (ChAdOx1 nCoV-19) in healthy adults. Trial participant PBMC samples were collected at day 0 and day 28 after the second dose for TCRbeta chain sequencing. At the junction V is shortened by 6 bases and J by 0 bases, with 11 bases in between. The germline V gene specifies MDHEN as CDR1 and SYDVKM as CDR2. The CDR3 measures 14 amino acids from cysteine to phenylalanine. Just CDR3 DNA is preserved here, 42 bases in frame from base 1.

The CDR3 regions of human TCRbeta chains were analyzed by immunosequencing. As for how the authors treated the data: Repertoire TCRs were matched against a reference library of SARS-CoV-2-specific TCRs generated with the MIRA antigen-specificity platform. Breadth was defined as the fraction of unique TCRs that were SARS-CoV-2-associated, and depth was defined as the fraction of total T cells that were SARS-CoV-2-associated. Each spike-specific TCR was assigned to its reactive spike region and to a CD4 or CD8 class using the MIRA data. Log10-transformed breadth and depth values were compared by one-way ANOVA with Sidak's multiple comparisons tests. This immuneACCESS table, as held by TCRdb, lists in-frame sequences with V and J called but not all clones. Of the missing ones, under half trace to an unresolved V gene in checked studies; the others have no known cause. V and J calls and clone size are those listed in that table; D and trimming were worked out from the DNA. The sample table holds 60,000 to 85,000 clones, of which around nine tenths were seen once. The ten largest clones take up approximately 5% of the sample.

This receptor was taken from an adult who received the MenACWY meningococcal vaccine as a control. The starting material was peripheral blood, obtained 28 days after the second dose of the MenACWY control vaccine. The chain is encoded by TRBV28 joined to TRBJ1-1; TRBD1 is perhaps the D gene, given 6 matching bases. CDR3 sequence: CASRPQGMNTEAFF. The DNA sequence follows: TGTGCCAGCAGACCACAGGGTATGAACACTGAAGCTTTCTTT.